What follows are 32 T cell receptor beta chains derived from one specimen sequenced in a study of technical replicates of blood from a few donors. This table comes from immunoSEQ multiplex PCR, and its TCRdb copy is limited to in-frame clones, with some not included. This table has around 100,000 clones, roughly 96% appearing once. Sequencing input: T cells isolated from PBMCs. The receptors were sampled from a human donor in good health.

V and J are TRBV9 and TRBJ2-7, with D tentatively TRBD2 (6 bases). Per germline, CDR1 SGDLS and CDR2 YYNGEE. V lost 0 bases and J lost 5, with 12 bases in between. The CDR3 runs to 14 residues. The CDR3 is CASSVEIGGNEQYF. The CDR3 DNA is TGTGCCAGCAGCGTAGAAATTGGGGGGAACGAGCAGTACTTC.

This sequence joins TRBV18 and TRBJ2-3; 9 nucleotides line up with TRBD1. This CDR3 has 14 residues. V shed 5 bases, J shed 2 bases, and the junction held 2 bases outside the gene matches. The germline CDR1 and CDR2 sequences are KGHSH and LQKENI. CDR3 bases: TGTGCCAGCTCAGGACAGGGGCACACAGATACGCAGTATTTT. Protein sequence: CASSGQGHTDTQYF.

The CDR3 DNA sequence: TGTGCCAGCAGCTTATTAGCGGGAGTAATCACCGGGGAGCTGTTTTTT. It yields the protein CASSLLAGVITGELFF. The chain uses TRBV7-2 and TRBJ2-2; 9 nucleotides match TRBD2. The CDR3 runs 16 residues. V trimming: 2 bases; J trimming: 4 bases; junction bases outside the gene matches: 5. Germline assignment: CDR1 SGHTA and CDR2 FQGNSA.

V gene TRBV27 combines with J gene TRBJ2-7, with D perhaps TRBD1 (6 bases). Germline CDR1 reads MNHEY; CDR2 reads SMNVEV (reference sequence). This CDR3 has 14 amino acids. V was cut by 3 bases and J by 4 bases, with 13 bases left in between. CDR3 amino acids: CASSLSGTLYEQYF. The DNA of the CDR3 is TGTGCCAGCAGTTTGTCCGGGACACTATACGAGCAGTACTTC.

V is TRBV5-4 and J is TRBJ1-2; 8 bases line up with TRBD1. This CDR3 has 17 amino acids. Germline-derived CDR1 and CDR2 are SGHNT and YYREEE (reference sequence). Trimming at V came to 0 bases and at J to 3 bases, leaving 10 bases not matched to a gene. CDR3 protein: CASSLEFRTGRDYGYTF. CDR3 sequence (DNA): TGTGCCAGCAGCTTGGAGTTCCGGACAGGGCGTGACTATGGCTACACCTTC.

This chain connects TRBV10-3 to TRBJ2-5, with TRBD1 matching over 8 bases. Germline V gene sequence: CDR1 ENHRY, CDR2 SYGVKD. This CDR3 has 14 residues. Trimming removed 8 bases from V and 4 bases from J; junction bases left unmatched: 9. CDR3 sequence (DNA): TGTGCCATCGCCAGGGGGCGAGAGGGAGAGACCCAGTACTTC. As protein: CAIARGREGETQYF.

This rearrangement joins TRBV29-1 to TRBJ1-1; tentative D call: TRBD1 (5 bases). The V gene's germline CDR1 is SQVTM and CDR2 ANQGSEA. The ends were cut back, 5 bases at V and 4 bases at J, with 17 bases in the middle. The CDR3 spans 14 residues. CDR3 region: CSVLLSPGGTEAFF. CDR3 sequence (DNA): TGCAGCGTTCTTTTATCCCCGGGGGGCACTGAAGCTTTCTTT.

This sequence joins TRBV6-4 and TRBJ2-2; D remains unclear. V shed 1 base and J shed 2 bases, with 5 bases lying between them. The CDR3 runs 14 residues. Germline V gives CDR1 MRHNA, CDR2 SNTAGT. The CDR3 region has the DNA TGTGCCAGCAGTGACTGGAGTAACACCGGGGAGCTGTTTTTT. Translating gives CASSDWSNTGELFF.

The chain couples TRBV6-5 to TRBJ1-4; D not certain. Per germline, CDR1 MNHEY and CDR2 SVGAGI. CDR3 length equals 16 residues. V lost 2 bases, J lost 0 bases, and 10 bases lay in between. CDR3 protein: CASSYRRLATNEKLFF. CDR3 coding DNA: TGTGCCAGCAGTTACAGGCGGCTTGCAACTAATGAAAAACTGTTTTTT.

The rearrangement uses TRBV7-9 and TRBJ2-7; 8 positions agree with TRBD1. The CDR3 has 12 residues. CDR1 is SEHNR and CDR2 is FQNEAQ in the germline V gene (reference sequence). V shed 3 bases and J 5 bases; nucleotides not matched to a gene: 0. CDR3 sequence reads: CASSLTGDEQYF. The CDR3 DNA reads as TGTGCCAGCAGCTTGACAGGGGACGAGCAGTACTTC.

A single count supports this clone. The chain carries TRBV10-2 and TRBJ2-5; tentative D call: TRBD2 (6 bases). CDR1 WSHSY and CDR2 SAAADI come from the germline V gene. With 4 bases removed from V and 4 bases from J, the gap between germline ends came to 13 bases. The CDR3 consists of 14 residues. The CDR3 DNA follows: TGCGCCAGCAGTGGCCGGGAGCGGCCAGAGACCCAGTACTTC. This codes for CASSGRERPETQYF.

This chain connects TRBV7-3 to TRBJ2-2, with 12 nucleotides matching TRBD2. The germline V gene encodes CDR1 SGHTA and CDR2 FQGTGA. The CDR3 is 17 residues long. V lost 5 bases and J lost 10; bases outside the gene matches: 14. CDR3 nucleotide sequence: TGTGCCAGCAGCCCTCACCCTAGCGGGAGGGCCGGGAAGGAGCTGTTTTTT. Translated: CASSPHPSGRAGKELFF.

The rearrangement uses TRBV4-3 and TRBJ2-2; TRBD2 matches at 8 bases. The V gene's germline CDR1 is LGHNA and CDR2 YSLEER. Trimming removed 3 bases from V and 2 bases from J; junction bases left unmatched: 8. The CDR3 has 17 residues. The CDR3 spells CASSQKPAGVNTGELFF. The CDR3 nucleotides are TGCGCCAGCAGCCAGAAGCCAGCGGGGGTAAACACCGGGGAGCTGTTTTTT.

The V and J genes are TRBV4-2 and TRBJ2-7, with 8 bases fitting TRBD1. This CDR3 contains 15 residues. With 4 bases clipped from V and 7 bases from J, the junction kept 12 bases outside the gene matches. The V gene's germline CDR1 is LGHNA and CDR2 YNFKEQ. CDR3 amino acids: CASSPPGQGGREQYF. The CDR3 DNA reads TGTGCCAGCAGCCCCCCCGGACAGGGTGGAAGGGAGCAGTACTTC.

This chain joins TRBV4-1 and TRBJ2-7; TRBD1 might be the D (5 bases). CDR1 and CDR2 from the germline V gene are MGHRA and YSYEKL. The CDR3 is made up of 15 amino acids. Trimming pared 1 base from V and 5 bases from J, leaving 15 bases between. CDR3 nucleotide sequence: TGCGCCAGCAGCCAAGTCATAGCCAGGGTCAACGAGCAGTACTTC. Protein product: CASSQVIARVNEQYF.

Details on this clone: This CDR3 is also generated by other DNA sequences in the sample. CDR3 bases: TGTGCCAGTTCAAGGACAGTGAACACTGAAGCTTTCTTT. Translated, it gives CASSRTVNTEAFF. The chain links TRBV19 to TRBJ1-1; possibly TRBD1 for D (6 bases). V was shortened by 8 bases and J by 0 bases, with 10 bases between the two germline ends. The CDR3 extends over 13 amino acids. Germline CDR1 and CDR2: LNHDA and SQIVND (reference sequence). The whole variable domain, filled in from reference TRBV19 and TRBJ1-1, reads DGGITQSPKYLFRKEGQNVTLSCEQNLNHDAMYWYRQDPGQGLRLIYYSQIVNDFQKGDIAEGYSVSREKKESFPLTVTSAQKNPTAFYLCASSRTVNTEAFFGQGTRLTVV.

The chain couples TRBV9 to TRBJ2-3, with 9 positions matching TRBD2. V was clipped by 0 bases and J by 6 bases; unmatched bases: 5. Germline CDR1 and CDR2: SGDLS and YYNGEE. The CDR3 totals 15 residues. The CDR3 spells CASSVGGRASDTQYF. In DNA form, the CDR3 reads TGTGCCAGCAGCGTAGGCGGGAGGGCCTCGGATACGCAGTATTTT.

The V gene is TRBV2, the J gene TRBJ2-4; a possible D gene is TRBD2 (5 bases). This CDR3 is built from 15 residues. Per the germline V gene, CDR1 is SNHLY and CDR2 is FYNNEI. Between the trimmed V and J ends, which lost 3 bases and 0 bases, there was a span of 9 bases. The DNA of the CDR3 is TGTGCCAGCAGTGAGGAGCGGCTAGCCAAAAACATTCAGTACTTC. Encoded protein: CASSEERLAKNIQYF.

V is TRBV7-9 and J is TRBJ2-7; 13 positions agree with TRBD2. Losses at the gene ends were 1 base for V and 0 bases for J; bases not matched to a gene: 6. Germline V gene data show CDR1 as SEHNR and CDR2 as FQNEAQ (reference sequence). This CDR3 region has 18 residues. CDR3 residues: CASSLVRTSGSLSYEQYF. The DNA of the CDR3 is TGTGCCAGCAGCTTAGTTAGGACTAGCGGGAGCCTCTCCTACGAGCAGTACTTC.

The chain carries TRBV10-3 and TRBJ2-5; the D is unclear. CDR1 is ENHRY, CDR2 SYGVKD, per germline. Trimming took 8 bases from V and 0 from J, leaving 13 bases between them. CDR3 length: 14 residues. The CDR3 loop reads CAIGAPAHQETQYF. In nucleotides, the CDR3 is TGTGCCATCGGAGCCCCCGCGCACCAAGAGACCCAGTACTTC.

The CDR3 is CAKTGDRDYGYTF. The CDR3, as DNA: TGTGCCAAAACGGGGGATCGAGACTATGGCTACACCTTC. V gene TRBV30 combines with J gene TRBJ1-2; maybe TRBD1 (5 bases). This CDR3 comprises 13 residues. The V end lost 8 bases, the J end lost 3 bases, and 16 bases lay between the germline ends. CDR1 is GTSNPN, CDR2 SVGIG, per germline (reference sequence).

Written as DNA, the CDR3 is TGTGCCAGCAGTTACCTAGCGGGACATATAGAGCAGTACTTC. The encoded protein is CASSYLAGHIEQYF. The chain has TRBV6-5 and TRBJ2-7, with TRBD2 matching over 9 bases. Germline V CDR1 and CDR2: MNHEY, SVGAGI. V lost 2 bases, J lost 7 bases, and 6 bases stayed unmatched. The CDR3 spans 14 residues.

This clone is a singleton in its sample. The chain employs TRBV7-8 and TRBJ2-2; 8 nucleotides match TRBD2. J gave up 1 base and V 4 bases, and 5 bases lay outside the gene matches. This CDR3 is 16 amino acids long. Germline loops: CDR1 SGHVS, CDR2 FQNEAQ. CDR3 amino acids: CASSSPGTRNTGELFF. The CDR3 DNA reads TGTGCCAGCAGCTCCCCCGGGACTAGGAACACCGGGGAGCTGTTTTTT.

In DNA form, the CDR3 reads TGCGCCAGCATGCGGGACTCAACTAATGAAAAACTGTTTTTT. Its translation: CASMRDSTNEKLFF. The rearrangement joins TRBV5-1 to TRBJ1-4; perhaps TRBD1 as D (5 bases). Trimming took off 6 bases at V and 0 bases at J, with 9 bases between the two ends. CDR3 length: 14 amino acids. Germline V gene lookup returns CDR1 SGHRS and CDR2 YFSETQ.

V and J are TRBV30 and TRBJ2-5, with no clear D. V lost 6 bases and J lost 3, with 8 bases in between. Germline V lookup: CDR1 GTSNPN, CDR2 SVGIG (reference sequence). This CDR3 region has 11 residues. This chain's CDR3 is CACDIEETQYF. In DNA form, the CDR3 reads TGTGCCTGTGACATCGAAGAGACCCAGTACTTC.

This clone came up once. V gene TRBV28 combines with J gene TRBJ1-3; TRBD1 is a possible D gene (6 bases). Trimming shortened V by 4 bases and J by 4 bases, and 8 bases separated the two germline ends. The germline V gene has CDR1 MDHEN and CDR2 SYDVKM. The CDR3 is made up of 13 amino acids. In nucleotides, the CDR3 is TGTGCCAGCAGTTCAGGGGTCGGAAACACCATATATTTT. It encodes CASSSGVGNTIYF.

The genes are TRBV5-1 and TRBJ2-7; 9 positions match TRBD2. The CDR3 has 14 amino acids. CDR1 SGHRS and CDR2 YFSETQ come from the germline V gene. The V and J ends lost 2 bases and 6 bases, in that order; junction bases with no gene match: 6. CDR3 region: CASSFGGTSFEQYF. As DNA, the CDR3 is TGCGCCAGCAGCTTCGGCGGGACTAGCTTCGAGCAGTACTTC.

The J gene is TRBJ2-7, the V gene TRBV28, with a possible D match to TRBD1 (6 bases). The CDR3 runs 14 residues. Germline V gene sequence: CDR1 MDHEN, CDR2 SYDVKM. The V end was cut by 7 bases, the J end by 4 bases, with 17 bases between. CDR3 bases: TGTGCCAGCAAGGTTATTGGGGGCTCTTACGAGCAGTACTTC. Its protein is CASKVIGGSYEQYF. The whole variable domain, remainder taken from reference TRBV28 and TRBJ2-7, is DVKVTQSSRYLVKRTGEKVFLECVQDMDHENMFWYRQDPGLGLRLIYFSYDVKMKEKGDIPEGYSVSREKKERFSLILESASTNQTSMYLCASKVIGGSYEQYFGPGTRLTVT.

This chain uses TRBV10-1 with TRBJ2-2, with D hard to call. CDR3 size: 10 residues. Trimming shortened V by 8 bases and J by 5 bases, and 3 bases separated the two germline ends. Per germline, CDR1 WNHNN and CDR2 SYGVQD (reference sequence). The CDR3 is CASPTGELFF. The CDR3 bases are TGCGCCAGCCCTACCGGGGAGCTGTTTTTT.

As concerns this clone: One junction end does not reproduce the germline sequence, and a read error may be involved. The rearrangement links TRBV7-9 to TRBJ2-2, with 9 positions matching TRBD1. Germline-derived CDR1 and CDR2 are SEHNR and FQNEAQ (reference sequence). CDR3 length: 15 residues. The CDR3 protein is CASSLGQGSTGELFF. The CDR3 DNA follows: TGTGCCAGCAGTTTAGGACAGGGGAGCACCGGGGAGCTGTTTTTT.

This rearrangement joins TRBV5-4 to TRBJ2-7; maybe TRBD2 (5 bases). The germline V and J ends were trimmed by 0 bases and 0 bases, with 13 bases remaining between them. The CDR3 loop spans 16 amino acids. Germline CDR1 and CDR2: SGHNT and YYREEE (reference sequence). The CDR3 sequence is CASSLGLALSSYEQYF. As DNA, the CDR3 is TGTGCCAGCAGCTTGGGGCTAGCATTGAGCTCCTACGAGCAGTACTTC.

V is TRBV7-3 and J is TRBJ2-2, with unresolved D. Germline V CDR1 and CDR2: SGHTA, FQGTGA. The length of the CDR3 is 14 residues. Between the trimmed V and J ends, which lost 6 bases and 7 bases, there was a span of 15 bases. The CDR3 here is CASRLASEHGELFF. In DNA form, the CDR3 reads TGTGCCAGCAGGCTGGCCTCGGAGCACGGGGAGCTGTTTTTT.